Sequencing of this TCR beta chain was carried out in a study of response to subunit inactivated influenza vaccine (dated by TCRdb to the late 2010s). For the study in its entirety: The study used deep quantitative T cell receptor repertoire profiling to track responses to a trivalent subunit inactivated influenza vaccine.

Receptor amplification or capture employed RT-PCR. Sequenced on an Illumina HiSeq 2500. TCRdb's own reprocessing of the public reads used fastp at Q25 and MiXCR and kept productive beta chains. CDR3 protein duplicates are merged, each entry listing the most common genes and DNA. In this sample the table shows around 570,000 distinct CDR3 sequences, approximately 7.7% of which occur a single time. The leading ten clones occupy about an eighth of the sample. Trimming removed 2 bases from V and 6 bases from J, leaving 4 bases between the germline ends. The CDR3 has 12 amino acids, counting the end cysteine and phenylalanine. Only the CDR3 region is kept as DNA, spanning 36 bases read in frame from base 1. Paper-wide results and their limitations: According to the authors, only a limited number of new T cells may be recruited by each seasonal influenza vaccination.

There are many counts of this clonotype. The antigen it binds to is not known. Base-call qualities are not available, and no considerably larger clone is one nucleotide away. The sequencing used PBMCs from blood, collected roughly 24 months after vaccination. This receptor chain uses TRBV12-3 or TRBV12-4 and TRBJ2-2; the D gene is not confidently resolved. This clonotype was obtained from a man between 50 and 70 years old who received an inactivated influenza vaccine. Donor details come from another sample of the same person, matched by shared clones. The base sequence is TGTGCCAGCAGTTTATTTCCCGGGGAGCTGTTTTTT. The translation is CASSLFPGELFF.